The present T cell receptor (beta chain) was sequenced within a study of breast tumors, draining lymph nodes, adjacent tissues. TCRdb recomputed calls from the multiplex PCR reads with MiXCR, one row per CDR3 protein. The sample lists around 300,000 distinct CDR3 sequences, roughly 31% occurring once. V lost 0 bases and J 13 bases, leaving 13 bases between the germline ends. This CDR3 is 13 amino acids long. Looked up from germline, CDR1 is SGHNT and CDR2 is YENEEA. Axillary draining lymph nodes of breast cancer patients supplied the node samples. As concerns this clonotype: Its antigen is as yet unknown. A much larger clone is a single base away; this may be a read error. No conserved phenylalanine or tryptophan is present at the end of the CDR3, so a read error is the likely explanation.

Study-level results: Tumor repertoires ranked between lymph nodes and nontumor tissue in diversity, with V and J gene preferences.

What was sequenced was axillary lymph node tissue. The chain employs TRBV11-3 and TRBJ2-1; weak D call: TRBD1 (5 bases). The TCR sequence derives from a female donor with breast cancer. Some clones in this sample may be carry-over from other donors' samples. The CDR3 DNA reads as TGTGCCAGCAGCTTAGATCGCAGGGATCTCCAGTTCCTC. Translated: CASSLDRRDLQFL.